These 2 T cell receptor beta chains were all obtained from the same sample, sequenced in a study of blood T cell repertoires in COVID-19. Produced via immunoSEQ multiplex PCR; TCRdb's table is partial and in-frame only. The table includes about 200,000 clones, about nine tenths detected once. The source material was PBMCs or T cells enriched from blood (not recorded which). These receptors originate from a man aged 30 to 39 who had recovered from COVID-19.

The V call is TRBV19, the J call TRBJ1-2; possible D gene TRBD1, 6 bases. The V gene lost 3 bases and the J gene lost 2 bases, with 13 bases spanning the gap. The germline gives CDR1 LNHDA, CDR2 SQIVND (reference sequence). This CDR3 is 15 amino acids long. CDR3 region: CASSISGGANYGYTF. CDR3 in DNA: TGTGCCAGTAGTATCAGCGGGGGCGCCAACTATGGCTACACCTTC.

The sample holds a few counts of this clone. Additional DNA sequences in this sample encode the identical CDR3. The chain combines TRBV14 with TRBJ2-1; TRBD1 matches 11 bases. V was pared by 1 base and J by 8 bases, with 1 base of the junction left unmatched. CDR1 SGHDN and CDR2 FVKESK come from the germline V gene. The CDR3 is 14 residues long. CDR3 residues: CASSQVGQGDEQFF. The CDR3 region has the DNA TGTGCCAGCAGCCAAGTGGGACAGGGGGATGAGCAGTTCTTC.